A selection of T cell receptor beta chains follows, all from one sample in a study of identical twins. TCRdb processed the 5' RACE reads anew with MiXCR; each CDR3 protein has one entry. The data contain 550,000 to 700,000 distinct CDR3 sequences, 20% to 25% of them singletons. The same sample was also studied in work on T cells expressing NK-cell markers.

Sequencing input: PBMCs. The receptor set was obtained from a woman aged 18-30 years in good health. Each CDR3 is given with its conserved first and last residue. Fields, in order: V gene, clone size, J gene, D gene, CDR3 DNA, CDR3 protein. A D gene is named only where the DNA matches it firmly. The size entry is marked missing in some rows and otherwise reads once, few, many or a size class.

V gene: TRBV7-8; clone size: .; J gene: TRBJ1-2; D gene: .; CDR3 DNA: TGTGCCAGCAGCTTAGGTGTCAGGGATGTGTATGGCTACACCTTC; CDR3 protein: CASSLGVRDVYGYTF
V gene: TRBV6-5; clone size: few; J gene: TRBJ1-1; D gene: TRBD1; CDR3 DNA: TGTGCCAGCAGTTACACAGGGGTGAACACTGAAGCTTTCTTT; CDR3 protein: CASSYTGVNTEAFF
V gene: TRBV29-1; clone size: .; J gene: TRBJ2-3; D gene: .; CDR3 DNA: TGCAGCCCATGGGGGAGGCTCACAGATACGCAGTATTTT; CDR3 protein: CSPWGRLTDTQYF
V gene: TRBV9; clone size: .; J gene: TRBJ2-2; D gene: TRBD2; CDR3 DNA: TGTGCCAGCAGCCACCCTGGGAGCGGGGGGAACACCGGGGAGCTGTTTTTT; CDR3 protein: CASSHPGSGGNTGELFF
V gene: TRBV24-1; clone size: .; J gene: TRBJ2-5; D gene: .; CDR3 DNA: TGTGCCACCAGTGATTCGGGATCGGGACCGGGACAAGAGACCCAGTACTTC; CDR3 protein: CATSDSGSGPGQETQYF
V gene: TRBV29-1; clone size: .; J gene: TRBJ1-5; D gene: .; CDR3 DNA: TGCAGCGTAACGAACAATCAGGGGTCCAATCAGCCCCAGCATTTT; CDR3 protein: CSVTNNQGSNQPQHF
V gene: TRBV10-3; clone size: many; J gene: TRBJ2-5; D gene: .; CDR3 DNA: TGTGCCATCCGAGGGGATGAGGAGACCCAGTACTTC; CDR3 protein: CAIRGDEETQYF
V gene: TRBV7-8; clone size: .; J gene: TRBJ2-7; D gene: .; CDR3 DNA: TGTGCCAGCAGCTTGGGACCGGGTCCAACCTACGAGCAGTACTTC; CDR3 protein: CASSLGPGPTYEQYF
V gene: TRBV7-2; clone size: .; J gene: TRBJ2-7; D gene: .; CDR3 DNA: TGTGCCAGCAGCTCGACCCCCGAGCAGTACTTC; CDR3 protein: CASSSTPEQYF
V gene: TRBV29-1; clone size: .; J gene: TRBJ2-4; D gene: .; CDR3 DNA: TGCAGCGCCTGGGATAGCGGAGCCAAAAACATTCAGTACTTC; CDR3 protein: CSAWDSGAKNIQYF